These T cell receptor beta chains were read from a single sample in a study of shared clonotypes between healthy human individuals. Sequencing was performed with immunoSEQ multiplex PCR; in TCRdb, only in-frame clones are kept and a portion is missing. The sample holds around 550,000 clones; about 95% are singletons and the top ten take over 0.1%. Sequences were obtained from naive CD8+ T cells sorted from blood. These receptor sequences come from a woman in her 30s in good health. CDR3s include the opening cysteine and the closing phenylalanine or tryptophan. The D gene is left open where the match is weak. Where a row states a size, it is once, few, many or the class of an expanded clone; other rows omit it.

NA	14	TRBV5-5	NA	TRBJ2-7	TGTGCCAGCAGCCTCCGGGACGGGGACTACGAGCAGTACTTC	CASSLRDGDYEQYF
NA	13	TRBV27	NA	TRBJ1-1	TGTGCCAGCAGGTCCCTGGAGGACACTGAAGCTTTCTTT	CASRSLEDTEAFF
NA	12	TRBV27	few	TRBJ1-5	TGTGCCAGCAGTGTAATGGGCCAGCCCCAGCATTTT	CASSVMGQPQHF
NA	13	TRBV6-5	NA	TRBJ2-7	TGTGCCAGCAGTTCGGGGCGAATGTCCGAGCAGTACTTC	CASSSGRMSEQYF
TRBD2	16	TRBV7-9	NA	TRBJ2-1	TGTGCCAGCCTCCCGGCGGCGGGAGGGCAGAACAATGAGCAGTTCTTC	CASLPAAGGQNNEQFF
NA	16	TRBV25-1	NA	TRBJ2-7	TGTGCCAGCAGGGGGGGACCCCAGTCTGGGGGCGACGAGCAGTACTTC	CASRGGPQSGGDEQYF
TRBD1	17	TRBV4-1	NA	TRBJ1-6	TGCGCCAGCAGTCCAATGGGGGACAGGGACCATAATTCACCCCTCCACTTT	CASSPMGDRDHNSPLHF
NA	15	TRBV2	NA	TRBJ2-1	TGTGCCAGCAGTGACTGGGGAGGCGCCTACAATGAGCAGTTCTTC	CASSDWGGAYNEQFF
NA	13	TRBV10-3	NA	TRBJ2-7	TGTGCCATCGGCGGGGACGCCTCCTACGAGCAGTACTTC	CAIGGDASYEQYF
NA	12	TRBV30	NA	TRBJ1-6	TGTGCCTGGGATCAACGGTACTCACCCCTCCACTTT	CAWDQRYSPLHF
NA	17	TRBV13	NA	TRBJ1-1	TGTGCCAGCAGCTTAAACCGCGGTCTGGCCGGTGGCACTGAAGCTTTCTTT	CASSLNRGLAGGTEAFF
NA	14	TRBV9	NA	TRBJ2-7	TGTGCCAGCAGCGTAGAAGGAGGCCGAGGCGAGCAGTACTTC	CASSVEGGRGEQYF
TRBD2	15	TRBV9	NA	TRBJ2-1	TGTGCCAGCAGCGGGACTAGCGGGAGTCTCCATGAGCAGTTCTTC	CASSGTSGSLHEQFF
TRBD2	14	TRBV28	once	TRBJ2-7	TGTGCCAGCAGCAGGACTGGCGGGAGTTACGAGCAGTACTTC	CASSRTGGSYEQYF
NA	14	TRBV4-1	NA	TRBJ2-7	TGCGCCAGCAGCCAAGGGAGGGGTGCCTACGAGCAGTACTTC	CASSQGRGAYEQYF
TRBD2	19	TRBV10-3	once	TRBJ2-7	TGTGCCATCGGCCCACCGCTAGCGGGACTCTCTACGCCCAAGCACGAGCAGTACTTC	CAIGPPLAGLSTPKHEQYF
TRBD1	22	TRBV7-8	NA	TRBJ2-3	TGTGCCAGCAGAAGACGTAACCGGGACAGGGGGTCAATGAAGCTAAACACAGATACGCAGTATTTT	CASRRRNRDRGSMKLNTDTQYF
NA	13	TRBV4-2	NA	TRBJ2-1	TGTGCCAGCAGCCAAGAAGGCCACAATGAGCAGTTCTTC	CASSQEGHNEQFF
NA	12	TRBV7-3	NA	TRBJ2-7	TGTGCCAGCAGCTTAACGAGAGGCGAGCAGTACTTC	CASSLTRGEQYF
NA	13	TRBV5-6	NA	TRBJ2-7	TGTGCCAGCAGCTTGGGTCGTGCCTACGAGCAGTACTTC	CASSLGRAYEQYF
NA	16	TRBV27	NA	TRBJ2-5	TGTGCCAGCAGTTTAGTTCCCGAGCGGAGCCAAGAGACCCAGTACTTC	CASSLVPERSQETQYF
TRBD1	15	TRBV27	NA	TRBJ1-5	TGTGCCAGCGGGCCCGGGACAGGGGGCAATCAGCCCCAGCATTTT	CASGPGTGGNQPQHF